A single sample is the source of the 8 T cell receptor beta chains below, sequenced in a study of beta chain features in type 1 diabetes. Study-wide findings and caveats: Within each of all four CD4+ subsets, Type 1 diabetes patients had TCRB CDR3s that were moderately but significantly shorter.

Every isolated RNA sample was fully reverse transcribed, so sequencing captured expressed TCRB transcripts. This table comes from immunoSEQ multiplex PCR, and its TCRdb copy is limited to in-frame clones, with some not included. The sample consists of around 300,000 clones, 15% of them appearing once. No antigen has been assigned to these receptors. Sequencing was done on a sample of naive CD4+ T cells from blood. Receptor source: a man aged 18 to 30 with type 1 diabetes.

The chain joins TRBV5-6 to TRBJ2-7, with D uncertain. The germline gives CDR1 SGHDT, CDR2 YYEEEE. The CDR3 has 15 residues. V was clipped by 1 base and J by 2 bases, with 13 bases between them. Written as DNA, the CDR3 is TGTGCCAGCAGCTTGTTGAGCCTAGAAACCTACGAGCAGTACTTC. Translation gives CASSLLSLETYEQYF.

This clone was counted only a few times. The CDR3 nucleotides read TGTGCCAGCAGCCCCCTGGACAGGGTGGGGAGGGAGACCCAGTACTTC. Amino acids: CASSPLDRVGRETQYF. The chain uses TRBV7-2 and TRBJ2-5, with 8 bases aligning to TRBD1. The CDR3 contains 16 residues. Germline values: CDR1 SGHTA, CDR2 FQGNSA. J gave up 5 bases and V 5 bases, and 13 bases lay outside the gene matches.

This clone occurred a few times. Here the CDR3 DNA reads TGTGCCAGCAGTTACACAACCGGGGAGCTGTTTTTT. Its translation is CASSYTTGELFF. V is TRBV7-7 and J is TRBJ2-2; no definite D call. This CDR3 spans 12 amino acids. V was trimmed by 6 bases and J by 5 bases, leaving 7 bases between them. Germline CDR1 reads SSHAT; CDR2 reads FNYEAQ (reference sequence).

This clone was observed a handful of times. This chain uses TRBV7-9 with TRBJ2-5, with 7 bases that match TRBD1. The CDR3 is made up of 14 amino acids. V shed 4 bases and J 5 bases; nucleotides not matched to a gene: 7. Germline assignment: CDR1 SEHNR and CDR2 FQNEAQ (reference sequence). CDR3 protein: CASSSDRLGETQYF. The CDR3 DNA reads TGTGCCAGCAGCTCGGACAGGCTAGGGGAGACCCAGTACTTC.

This clone was counted a few times. The identical CDR3 is also encoded by other nucleotide sequences in the sample. This CDR3 is CASSPTSGNNEQFF. The CDR3 DNA follows: TGTGCCAGCTCACCTACTAGCGGAAACAATGAGCAGTTCTTC. V usage is TRBV18 and J usage is TRBJ2-1; TRBD2 aligns across 8 bases. CDR3 length: 14 residues. Germline V gene lookup returns CDR1 KGHSH and CDR2 LQKENI. V dropped 3 bases and J dropped 5; count of bases not matched to a gene: 3.

This sequence joins TRBV25-1 and TRBJ2-1; 8 nucleotides agree with TRBD2. The CDR3 contains 17 residues. V lost 1 base and J lost 3; bases outside the gene matches: 8. Germline V CDR1 and CDR2: MGHDK, SYGVNS. CDR3 bases: TGTGCCAGCAGTGAATTCCGAGCGGGGGACTACTACAATGAGCAGTTCTTC. It specifies CASSEFRAGDYYNEQFF.

The chain combines TRBV30 with TRBJ1-5; TRBD1 aligns across 8 bases. V was pared by 2 bases and J by 6 bases, with 6 bases of the junction left unmatched. CDR1 and CDR2 (germline): GTSNPN, SVGIG (reference sequence). There are 14 residues in the CDR3. CDR3 protein: CAWSLGRGRQPQHF. DNA for the CDR3: TGTGCCTGGAGTCTCGGCAGGGGGCGTCAGCCCCAGCATTTT.

Only a few counts were recorded for this clone. The chain couples TRBV7-8 to TRBJ1-4; tentative D call: TRBD1 (6 bases). The germline V gene has CDR1 SGHVS and CDR2 FQNEAQ. This CDR3 contains 16 residues. Trimming removed 2 bases from V and 0 bases from J, with 10 bases in between. The DNA for the CDR3 is TGTGCCAGCAGCTTATTCAGGGGTACAACTAATGAAAAACTGTTTTTT. Protein product: CASSLFRGTTNEKLFF.